Listed here is a single T cell receptor beta chain. PCR used 60 Vbeta primers and 13 Jbeta primers. Some clones are missing from TCRdb's copy, which holds only in-frame ones; the method was immunoSEQ multiplex PCR. The sample has around 200,000 clones; approximately 70% are singletons. These data belong to a study of cytomegalovirus exposure and HLA in healthy donors. Between the trimmed V and J ends, which lost 6 bases and 6 bases, there was a span of 12 bases. The CDR3 is made up of 12 amino acids. Germline CDR1 MNHNY, CDR2 SVGAGI (reference sequence). V gene TRBV6-6 combines with J gene TRBJ2-7; D possibly corresponds to TRBD1 (5 bases). Sequencing was performed on PBMCs. The receptor comes from a man aged 35 to 55 in good health and CMV-seropositive. The CDR3 sequence: CASRQVSGEQYF. CDR3 bases: TGTGCCAGCAGACAGGTTTCGGGCGAGCAGTACTTC.